The rows below give T cell receptor beta chains drawn from one sample of a study of blood T cells in healthy people across ages. TCRdb independently ran MiXCR on the 5' RACE reads; one entry per CDR3 protein. The sample lists roughly 1.4 million distinct CDR3 sequences; 55% to 75% were seen once. The sample taken for sequencing was blood. The source is a man between 18 and 35 years old in good health. Both conserved end residues are trimmed from each CDR3. Fields, in order: V gene, clone size, CDR3 protein. Only part of the rows carry a size: once, few, many, or a class if the clone is expanded.

>TRBV20-1|NA
SARVGPSPQH
>TRBV5-4|NA
ASSFGQGGTGELF
>TRBV5-1|NA
ASSLSLADSYNEQY
>TRBV4-1|NA
ASSQVASGANVLT
>TRBV7-8|once
ASQRWEDYEQY
>TRBV10-3|few
AISASSGSSYEQY
>TRBV15|NA
ATSSGQGDGNEQF
>TRBV19|NA
ASSQRGQALNNEQF
>TRBV29-1|NA
SVEDNWQVTYNEQF
>TRBV5-1|NA
ASSLVGASISYEQY
>TRBV2|NA
ASSRQIRNTEAF
>TRBV6-2/TRBV6-3|NA
ASSRPEQGPPYEQY
>TRBV12-3/TRBV12-4|NA
ASSLVGQGVREQY
>TRBV10-1|NA
ASSRIITDTQY
>TRBV5-1|NA
ASSRDRGEGEQY
>TRBV2|NA
ASSALGQDTDTQY
>TRBV4-1|NA
ASSQVISEGSSYEQY
>TRBV9|NA
ASSPLGRGEEQY
>TRBV7-6|NA
ASSVTGAGEQY
>TRBV7-2|NA
ASSLGQTSNQPQH
>TRBV11-2|few
ASSLDLGSSTDTQY
>TRBV6-6|NA
ASSYSNGPGQGNIQY
>TRBV27|NA
ASSRDRGNEQY
>TRBV7-9|NA
ASSHRGGPEEQY
>TRBV7-2|NA
ASSLAWDGRSYNEQF
>TRBV27|NA
ASYGLADTGELF